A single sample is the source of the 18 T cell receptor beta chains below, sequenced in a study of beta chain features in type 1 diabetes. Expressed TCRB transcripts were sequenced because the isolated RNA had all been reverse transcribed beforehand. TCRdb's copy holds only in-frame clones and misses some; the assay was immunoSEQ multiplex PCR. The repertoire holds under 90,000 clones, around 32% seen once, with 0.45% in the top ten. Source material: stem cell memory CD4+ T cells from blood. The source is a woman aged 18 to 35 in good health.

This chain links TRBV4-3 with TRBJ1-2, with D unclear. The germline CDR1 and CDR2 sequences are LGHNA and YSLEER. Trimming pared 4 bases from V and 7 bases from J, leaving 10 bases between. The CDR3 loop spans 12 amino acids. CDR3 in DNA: TGCGCCAGCAGCCTTCCAAACAGTGGCTACACCTTC. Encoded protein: CASSLPNSGYTF.

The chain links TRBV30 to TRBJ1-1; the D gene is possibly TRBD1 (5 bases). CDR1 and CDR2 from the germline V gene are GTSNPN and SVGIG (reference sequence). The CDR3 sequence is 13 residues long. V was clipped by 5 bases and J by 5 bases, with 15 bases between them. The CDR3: CAWLGPVRTEAFF. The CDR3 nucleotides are TGTGCCTGGTTGGGGCCGGTAAGGACTGAAGCTTTCTTT.

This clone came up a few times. The CDR3 protein is CASSLGDRAPEAFF. The CDR3 DNA is TGCGCCAGCAGCTTGGGAGACAGGGCGCCTGAAGCTTTCTTT. The chain combines TRBV5-1 with TRBJ1-1, with 7 bases fitting TRBD1. Germline V gives CDR1 SGHRS, CDR2 YFSETQ. Losses at the gene ends were 0 bases for V and 6 bases for J; bases not matched to a gene: 5. CDR3 size: 14 residues.

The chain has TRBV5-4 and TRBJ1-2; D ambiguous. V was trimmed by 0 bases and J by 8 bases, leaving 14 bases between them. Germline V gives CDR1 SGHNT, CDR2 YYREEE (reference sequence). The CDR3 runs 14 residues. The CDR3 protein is CASSLDRGTKGYTF. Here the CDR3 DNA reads TGTGCCAGCAGCTTGGATCGGGGAACCAAGGGCTACACCTTC.

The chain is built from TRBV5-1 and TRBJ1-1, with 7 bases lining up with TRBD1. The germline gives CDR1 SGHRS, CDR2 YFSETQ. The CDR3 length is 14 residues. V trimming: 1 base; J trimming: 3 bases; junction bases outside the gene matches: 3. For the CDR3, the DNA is TGCGCCAGCAGCTTGACAGGGGCGGACACTGAAGCTTTCTTT. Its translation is CASSLTGADTEAFF.

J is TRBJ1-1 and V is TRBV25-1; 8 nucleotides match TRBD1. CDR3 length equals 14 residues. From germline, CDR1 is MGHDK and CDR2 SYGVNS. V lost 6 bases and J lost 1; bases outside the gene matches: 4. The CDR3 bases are TGTGCCAGCAGCCAACAGGGGGAGAACACTGAAGCTTTCTTT. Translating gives CASSQQGENTEAFF.

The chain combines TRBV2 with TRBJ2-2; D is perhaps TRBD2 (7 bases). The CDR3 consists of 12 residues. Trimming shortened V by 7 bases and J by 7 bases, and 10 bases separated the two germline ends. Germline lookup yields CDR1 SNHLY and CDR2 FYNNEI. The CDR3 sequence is CASNREGGELFF. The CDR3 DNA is TGTGCCAGCAACAGGGAGGGCGGGGAGCTGTTTTTT.

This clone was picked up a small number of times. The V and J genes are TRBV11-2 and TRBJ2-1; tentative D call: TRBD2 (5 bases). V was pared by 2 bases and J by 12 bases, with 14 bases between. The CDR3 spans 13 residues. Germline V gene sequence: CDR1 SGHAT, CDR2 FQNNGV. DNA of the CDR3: TGTGCCAGCAGCTTAACTAGGCAAGTCGGGCAGTTCTTC. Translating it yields CASSLTRQVGQFF. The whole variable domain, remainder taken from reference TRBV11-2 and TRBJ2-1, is EAGVAQSPRYKIIEKRQSVAFWCNPISGHATLYWYQQILGQGPKLLIQFQNNGVVDDSQLPKDRFSAERLKGVDSTLKIQPAKLEDSAVYLCASSLTRQVGQFFGPGTRLTVL.

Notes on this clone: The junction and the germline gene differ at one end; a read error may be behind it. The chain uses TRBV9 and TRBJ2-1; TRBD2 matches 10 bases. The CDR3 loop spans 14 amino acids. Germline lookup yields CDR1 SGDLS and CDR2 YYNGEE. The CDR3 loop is CASNVAGGRYEQFF. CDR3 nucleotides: TGTGCCAGCAACGTAGCGGGGGGTAGGTATGAGCAGTTCTTC.

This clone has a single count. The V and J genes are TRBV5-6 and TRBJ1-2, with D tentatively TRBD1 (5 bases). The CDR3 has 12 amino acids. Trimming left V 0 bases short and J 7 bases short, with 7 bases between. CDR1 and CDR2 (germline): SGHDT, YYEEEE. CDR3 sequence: CASSLGTGGYTF. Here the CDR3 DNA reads TGTGCCAGCAGCTTGGGCACAGGTGGCTACACCTTC.

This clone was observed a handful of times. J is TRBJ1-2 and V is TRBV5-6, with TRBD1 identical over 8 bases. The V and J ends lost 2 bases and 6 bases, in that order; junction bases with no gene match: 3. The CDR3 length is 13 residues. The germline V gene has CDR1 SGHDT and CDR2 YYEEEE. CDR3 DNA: TGTGCCAGCAGCTTCGGACAGGGTGATGGCTACACCTTC. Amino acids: CASSFGQGDGYTF.

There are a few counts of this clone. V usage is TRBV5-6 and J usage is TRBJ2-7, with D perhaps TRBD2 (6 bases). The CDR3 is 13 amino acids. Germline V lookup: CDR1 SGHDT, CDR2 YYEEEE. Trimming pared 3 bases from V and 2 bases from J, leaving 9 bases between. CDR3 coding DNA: TGTGCCAGCAGCTCCGGGAGTCCCTACGAGCAGTACTTC. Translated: CASSSGSPYEQYF.

The CDR3 region has the DNA TGTGCCAGCAGGGACAGGGCCGATCAGCCCCAGCATTTT. This sequence encodes CASRDRADQPQHF. The chain joins TRBV6-6 to TRBJ1-5; the match to TRBD1 covers 8 bases. V dropped 6 bases and J dropped 5; count of bases not matched to a gene: 3. This CDR3 has 13 residues. The germline V gene encodes CDR1 MNHNY and CDR2 SVGAGI (reference sequence).

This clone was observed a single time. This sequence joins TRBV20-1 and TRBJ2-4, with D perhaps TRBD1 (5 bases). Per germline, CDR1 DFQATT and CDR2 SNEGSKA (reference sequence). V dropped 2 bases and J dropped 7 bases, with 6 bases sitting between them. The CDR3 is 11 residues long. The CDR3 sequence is CSARQGNIQYF. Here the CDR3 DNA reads TGCAGTGCTAGACAGGGTAACATTCAGTACTTC.

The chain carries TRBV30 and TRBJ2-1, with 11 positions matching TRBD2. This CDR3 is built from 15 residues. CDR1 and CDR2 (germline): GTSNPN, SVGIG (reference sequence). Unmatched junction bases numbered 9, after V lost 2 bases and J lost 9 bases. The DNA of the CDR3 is TGTGCCTGGAGTCGAGGACTAGCGGGCCAGCGTGAGCAGTTCTTC. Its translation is CAWSRGLAGQREQFF.

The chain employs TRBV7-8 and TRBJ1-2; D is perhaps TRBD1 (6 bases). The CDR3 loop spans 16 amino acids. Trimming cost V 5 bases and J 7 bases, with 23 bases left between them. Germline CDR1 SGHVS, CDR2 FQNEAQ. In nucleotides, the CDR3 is TGTGCCAGCAGCGAGTCACGGGGAGGGATAGGGGGTGGCTACACCTTC. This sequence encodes CASSESRGGIGGGYTF.

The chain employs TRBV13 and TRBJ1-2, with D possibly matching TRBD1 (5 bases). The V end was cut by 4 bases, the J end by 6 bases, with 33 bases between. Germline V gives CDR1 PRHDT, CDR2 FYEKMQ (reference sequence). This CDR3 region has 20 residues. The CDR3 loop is CASSSQVPPPGVYSLDGYTF. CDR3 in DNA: TGTGCCAGCAGCTCACAGGTTCCCCCACCCGGCGTCTATTCGTTGGATGGCTACACCTTC.

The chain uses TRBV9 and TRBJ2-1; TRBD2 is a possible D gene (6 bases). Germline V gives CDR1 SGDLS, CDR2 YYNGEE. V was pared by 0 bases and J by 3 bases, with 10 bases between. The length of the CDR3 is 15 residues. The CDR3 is CASSVVGSFYNEQFF. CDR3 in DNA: TGTGCCAGCAGCGTAGTCGGGAGTTTCTACAATGAGCAGTTCTTC.